This is a list of T cell receptor beta chains from one sample in a study of T cell responses to AZD1222 COVID-19 vaccine. Some clones are missing from TCRdb's copy, which holds only in-frame ones; the method was immunoSEQ multiplex PCR. The sample records about 110,000 clones, roughly 89% being singletons. Specimen: peripheral blood, collected on day 0 of AZD1222 vaccination. All receptors derive from an adult in good health. The CDR3 runs from the conserved cysteine through the conserved F or W. The D gene is left open where the match is weak. The size of a clone is reported for some rows only, either as once, few or many, or as a class for expanded clones.

d_gene	v_gene	j_gene	abundance	CDR3aa	CDR3nt
NA	TRBV29-1	TRBJ2-2	NA	CSVTELANTGELFF	TGCAGCGTTACTGAACTCGCGAACACCGGGGAGCTGTTTTTT
NA	TRBV6-1	TRBJ1-6	NA	CASSEASNSPLHF	TGTGCCAGCAGTGAAGCCAGTAATTCACCCCTCCACTTT
TRBD1	TRBV10-3	TRBJ2-4	NA	CAISVRGQGPKNIQYF	TGTGCCATCAGTGTAAGGGGACAGGGGCCCAAAAACATTCAGTACTTC
NA	TRBV12-5	TRBJ2-1	NA	CASGLIMGHNNEQFF	TGTGCTAGTGGTTTAATTATGGGGCATAACAATGAGCAGTTCTTC
NA	TRBV2	TRBJ2-7	NA	CASSVRGGGVSGEQYF	TGTGCCAGCAGTGTTCGGGGAGGAGGGGTATCGGGGGAGCAGTACTTC
NA	TRBV6-5	TRBJ1-6	NA	CASTSASSYNSPLHF	TGTGCCAGCACATCAGCGAGCTCCTATAATTCACCCCTCCACTTT
TRBD2	TRBV7-6	TRBJ2-7	NA	CASSLGGTSGQYEQYF	TGTGCCAGCAGCTTAGGGGGGACTAGCGGCCAATACGAGCAGTACTTC
TRBD1	TRBV11-1	TRBJ1-4	NA	CASSLGQTNEKLFF	TGTGCCAGCAGCTTGGGACAGACCAATGAAAAACTGTTTTTT
NA	TRBV12-3/TRBV12-4	TRBJ1-6	NA	CASRGPYNSPLHF	TGTGCCAGCAGAGGGCCTTATAATTCACCCCTCCACTTT
NA	TRBV6-5	TRBJ1-2	NA	CASGGGGGYTF	TGTGCCAGCGGCGGAGGGGGAGGCTACACCTTC
TRBD1	TRBV7-7	TRBJ2-5	NA	CASSVGTVETQYF	TGTGCCAGCAGCGTGGGGACAGTAGAGACCCAGTACTTC
NA	TRBV14	TRBJ1-2	few	CASSQDFLAEFNYGYTF	TGTGCCAGCAGCCAAGATTTTTTGGCAGAATTTAACTATGGCTACACCTTC
TRBD1	TRBV27	TRBJ2-7	NA	CATARTGGYEQYF	TGTGCCACGGCCCGGACAGGTGGTTACGAGCAGTACTTC
NA	TRBV6-5	TRBJ2-7	NA	CASSYSSYEQYF	TGTGCCAGTAGTTACTCCTCCTACGAGCAGTACTTC
NA	TRBV4-1	TRBJ2-5	NA	CASSQGFAASVGETQYF	TGCGCCAGCAGCCAAGGGTTCGCTGCATCTGTAGGGGAGACCCAGTACTTC
TRBD2	TRBV10-1	TRBJ2-3	once	CASSDQLLAGDTDTQYF	TGCGCCAGCAGTGACCAACTGCTGGCGGGGGACACAGATACGCAGTATTTT
NA	TRBV10-3	TRBJ1-1	NA	CAISESGGTEAFF	TGTGCCATCAGTGAGTCGGGGGGTACTGAAGCTTTCTTT
NA	TRBV6-5	TRBJ2-3	once	CASSYSVPQPIDTQYF	TGTGCCAGCAGTTACTCGGTCCCTCAACCGATAGATACGCAGTATTTT
NA	TRBV19	TRBJ1-4	NA	CASSPQDGVEKLFF	TGTGCCAGTAGTCCCCAAGATGGGGTAGAAAAACTGTTTTTT
NA	TRBV21-1	TRBJ2-7	NA	CASSKFTLAGVEQYF	TGTGCCAGCAGCAAATTCACACTAGCGGGAGTCGAGCAGTACTTC
NA	TRBV2	TRBJ1-1	NA	CASSGSIMNTEAFF	TGTGCCAGCAGTGGCAGCATTATGAACACTGAAGCTTTCTTT
NA	TRBV5-1	TRBJ2-5	NA	CASSLQETQYF	TGCGCCAGCAGCTTACAAGAGACCCAGTACTTC
TRBD1	TRBV5-6	TRBJ1-6	NA	CASSGGQAYNSPLHF	TGTGCCAGCAGCGGTGGACAGGCTTATAATTCACCCCTCCACTTT
NA	TRBV12-3/TRBV12-4	TRBJ1-2	NA	CATSTGFSYGYTF	TGTGCCACATCTACAGGGTTTAGCTATGGCTACACCTTC